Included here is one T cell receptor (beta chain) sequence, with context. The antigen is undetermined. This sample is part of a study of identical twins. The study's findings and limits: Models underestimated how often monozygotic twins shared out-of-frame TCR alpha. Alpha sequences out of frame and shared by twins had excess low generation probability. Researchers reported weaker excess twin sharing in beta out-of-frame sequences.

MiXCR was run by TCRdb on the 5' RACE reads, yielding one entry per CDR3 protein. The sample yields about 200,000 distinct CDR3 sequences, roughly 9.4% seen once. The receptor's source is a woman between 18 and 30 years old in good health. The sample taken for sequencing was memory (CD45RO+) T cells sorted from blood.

This chain's CDR3 is CASSVSGVIAQYF. The CDR3 region has the DNA TGTGCCAGCAGTGTTTCAGGGGTGATTGCGCAGTATTTT. The chain uses TRBV6-6 and TRBJ2-3, with a weak D call TRBD1 (6 bases). The CDR3 totals 13 residues. Per germline, CDR1 MNHNY and CDR2 SVGAGI (reference sequence). Trimming shortened V by 5 bases and J by 10 bases, and 16 bases separated the two germline ends.